This T cell receptor beta chain was sequenced during a study of blood T cells in healthy people across ages. Study outcomes and limitations: The unsorted PBMCs prevented any conclusive comparison of naive versus antigen-experienced cells. Estimates drawn from one million T cells were deemed to understate diversity.

CDR3 size: 13 residues. Germline V lookup: CDR1 MNHEY, CDR2 SMNVEV (reference sequence). The V end was cut by 4 bases, the J end by 7 bases, with 13 bases between. As to this clonotype: Its specificity is not known.

A second PCR, run for about 7 to 11 cycles, used a sample-barcoded 5' primer plus a J-beta primer mix. Unique molecular identifiers of 12 random nucleotides labeled each cDNA. In TCRdb, the 5' RACE reads were re-called with MiXCR into one record per CDR3 protein. The sample shows roughly 800,000 distinct CDR3 sequences, under 40% of them seen only once. Sequencing used blood. V is TRBV27 and J is TRBJ1-1; D unclear. The sequence was collected from a man aged 18 to 30 in good health. The CDR3 DNA reads TGTGCCAGCAGTTCCTCTCTCTGGGTTGAAGCTTTCTTT. Protein: CASSSSLWVEAFF.